A selection of T cell receptor beta chains follows, all from one sample in a study of OX40 agonist ivuxolimab in advanced cancers. Generated by immunoSEQ multiplex PCR, the TCRdb table keeps only in-frame clones and is missing some. The sample lists more than 15,000 clones, more than 80% occurring once. The sequenced sample was CD4+ or CD8+ T cells sorted from blood, obtained in a trial of the OX40 agonist ivuxolimab. The receptors stem from an adult with an advanced solid tumor such as melanoma, head and neck, liver or kidney cancer. Both conserved end residues are part of each CDR3. A D gene is named only where the DNA matches it firmly. The listing skips clone size in some rows; elsewhere it reads once, few, many or a size class.

d_gene: -; abundance: -; v_gene: TRBV11-2; j_gene: TRBJ2-5; CDR3aa: CASSPLQGLPGQETQYF; CDR3nt: TGTGCCAGCAGCCCACTTCAGGGACTCCCGGGACAAGAGACCCAGTACTTC
d_gene: -; abundance: -; v_gene: TRBV7-2; j_gene: TRBJ2-3; CDR3aa: CASSSSTQYF; CDR3nt: TGTGCCAGCAGCTCCTCTACGCAGTATTTT
d_gene: -; abundance: -; v_gene: TRBV13; j_gene: TRBJ2-7; CDR3aa: CASSLEGTSYEQYF; CDR3nt: TGTGCCAGCAGCTTAGAAGGAACCTCCTACGAGCAGTACTTC
d_gene: -; abundance: -; v_gene: TRBV19; j_gene: TRBJ1-1; CDR3aa: CASSIVQGWNTEAFF; CDR3nt: TGTGCCAGTAGTATAGTCCAGGGGTGGAACACTGAAGCTTTCTTT
d_gene: -; abundance: -; v_gene: TRBV7-8; j_gene: TRBJ1-5; CDR3aa: CASRGDGNQPQHF; CDR3nt: TGTGCCAGCAGGGGCGACGGCAATCAGCCCCAGCATTTT
d_gene: TRBD1; abundance: -; v_gene: TRBV7-2; j_gene: TRBJ2-7; CDR3aa: CASSPPTGQGAPSGEQYF; CDR3nt: TGTGCCAGCAGCCCCCCAACCGGACAGGGGGCTCCCTCGGGTGAGCAGTACTTC
d_gene: TRBD2; abundance: -; v_gene: TRBV5-4; j_gene: TRBJ2-1; CDR3aa: CASSDNHLAGGFRRNEQFF; CDR3nt: TGTGCCAGCAGCGACAACCACCTAGCGGGAGGATTCCGGAGGAATGAGCAGTTCTTC
d_gene: TRBD2; abundance: -; v_gene: TRBV19; j_gene: TRBJ2-1; CDR3aa: CASSIIRLGGSYNEQFF; CDR3nt: TGTGCCAGTAGTATAATCCGCTTAGGCGGGAGTTACAATGAGCAGTTCTTC
d_gene: -; abundance: -; v_gene: TRBV2; j_gene: TRBJ1-5; CDR3aa: CASSDRYSNQPQHF; CDR3nt: TGTGCCAGCAGTGACAGGTATAGCAATCAGCCCCAGCATTTT
d_gene: -; abundance: -; v_gene: TRBV7-9; j_gene: TRBJ2-7; CDR3aa: CASSLDFYEQYF; CDR3nt: TGTGCCAGCAGCCTGGACTTCTACGAGCAGTACTTC
d_gene: -; abundance: -; v_gene: TRBV5-6; j_gene: TRBJ1-2; CDR3aa: CASNLLYGGENYGYTF; CDR3nt: TGTGCCAGCAACCTCCTATACGGGGGGGAAAACTATGGCTACACCTTC
d_gene: -; abundance: few; v_gene: TRBV6-1; j_gene: TRBJ2-1; CDR3aa: CASSGLGLPSYNEQFF; CDR3nt: TGTGCCAGCAGTGGATTAGGGCTGCCTTCCTACAATGAGCAGTTCTTC
d_gene: -; abundance: -; v_gene: TRBV7-9; j_gene: TRBJ2-7; CDR3aa: CATTPYTSYEQYF; CDR3nt: TGTGCGACAACTCCGTACACCTCCTACGAGCAGTACTTC
d_gene: -; abundance: -; v_gene: TRBV7-2; j_gene: TRBJ1-1; CDR3aa: CASTHTPEAFF; CDR3nt: TGTGCCAGCACCCATACCCCTGAAGCTTTCTTT
d_gene: -; abundance: -; v_gene: TRBV5-1; j_gene: TRBJ2-3; CDR3aa: CASSLFAAPDTQYF; CDR3nt: TGCGCCAGCAGCTTGTTCGCCGCACCAGATACGCAGTATTTT
d_gene: TRBD2; abundance: -; v_gene: TRBV27; j_gene: TRBJ2-7; CDR3aa: CASSLLAEAYEQYF; CDR3nt: TGTGCCAGCAGTTTACTAGCGGAGGCCTACGAGCAGTACTTC
d_gene: TRBD2; abundance: once; v_gene: TRBV10-2; j_gene: TRBJ2-7; CDR3aa: CASSDSSGSSYEQYF; CDR3nt: TGCGCCAGCAGTGATTCGAGCGGGAGTTCATACGAGCAGTACTTC
d_gene: TRBD1; abundance: -; v_gene: TRBV2; j_gene: TRBJ2-7; CDR3aa: CASSSGTGAVYEQYF; CDR3nt: TGTGCCAGCAGCTCCGGGACAGGGGCAGTCTACGAGCAGTACTTC
d_gene: TRBD2; abundance: -; v_gene: TRBV7-2; j_gene: TRBJ2-5; CDR3aa: CASSFQSGGETQYF; CDR3nt: TGTGCCAGCAGCTTCCAGAGCGGGGGGGAGACCCAGTACTTC
d_gene: -; abundance: -; v_gene: TRBV6-6; j_gene: TRBJ2-3; CDR3aa: CASSLGTQGRGTQYF; CDR3nt: TGTGCCAGCAGCCTAGGTACCCAGGGGAGGGGTACGCAGTATTTT
d_gene: -; abundance: -; v_gene: TRBV6-5; j_gene: TRBJ2-1; CDR3aa: CASEKKRGVYNEQFF; CDR3nt: TGTGCCAGCGAGAAGAAGAGGGGGGTCTACAATGAGCAGTTCTTC
d_gene: -; abundance: -; v_gene: TRBV5-5; j_gene: TRBJ2-7; CDR3aa: CASSFPDGTYEQYF; CDR3nt: TGTGCCAGCAGCTTCCCGGACGGAACCTACGAGCAGTACTTC
d_gene: TRBD1; abundance: -; v_gene: TRBV7-9; j_gene: TRBJ1-2; CDR3aa: CASSFGQGKGYTF; CDR3nt: TGTGCCAGCAGCTTCGGACAGGGAAAAGGCTACACCTTC
d_gene: TRBD2; abundance: -; v_gene: TRBV6-1; j_gene: TRBJ2-1; CDR3aa: CASSDLTSGKYNEGFF; CDR3nt: TGTGCCAGCAGTGACCTGACTAGCGGGAAGTACAATGAGGGGTTCTTC
d_gene: -; abundance: -; v_gene: TRBV19; j_gene: TRBJ2-7; CDR3aa: CATEGPGTETYEQYF; CDR3nt: TGTGCCACCGAAGGGCCGGGGACGGAGACCTACGAGCAGTACTTC
d_gene: -; abundance: few; v_gene: TRBV9; j_gene: TRBJ2-5; CDR3aa: CASSVGQWGETQYF; CDR3nt: TGTGCCAGCAGCGTAGGACAGTGGGGAGAGACCCAGTACTTC
d_gene: -; abundance: medium-sized; v_gene: TRBV7-5; j_gene: TRBJ2-7; CDR3aa: CVRSLPPSVLYEQYF; CDR3nt: TGTGTCAGAAGCTTACCCCCATCGGTTCTCTACGAGCAGTACTTC
d_gene: TRBD2; abundance: -; v_gene: TRBV2; j_gene: TRBJ2-1; CDR3aa: CASIPSGANNEQFF; CDR3nt: TGTGCCAGCATACCTAGCGGGGCGAACAATGAGCAGTTCTTC
d_gene: -; abundance: -; v_gene: TRBV7-2; j_gene: TRBJ2-1; CDR3aa: CASSYYSDNEQFF; CDR3nt: TGTGCCAGCAGCTATTACAGTGACAATGAGCAGTTCTTC
d_gene: TRBD2; abundance: few; v_gene: TRBV9; j_gene: TRBJ2-2; CDR3aa: CASSTRLAGARTGELFF; CDR3nt: TGTGCCAGCAGCACGAGACTAGCGGGAGCAAGGACCGGGGAGCTGTTTTTT
d_gene: -; abundance: -; v_gene: TRBV27; j_gene: TRBJ1-4; CDR3aa: CASSLSGLPEKLFF; CDR3nt: TGTGCCAGCAGTTTATCGGGACTCCCGGAAAAACTGTTTTTT
d_gene: -; abundance: -; v_gene: TRBV4-1; j_gene: TRBJ2-3; CDR3aa: CASSQEGSLPTDTQYF; CDR3nt: TGCGCCAGCAGCCAAGAGGGCTCACTTCCCACAGATACGCAGTATTTT
d_gene: -; abundance: -; v_gene: TRBV23-1; j_gene: TRBJ2-2; CDR3aa: CASSHFGNTGELFF; CDR3nt: TGCGCCAGCAGTCATTTTGGAAACACCGGGGAGCTGTTTTTT
d_gene: -; abundance: -; v_gene: TRBV13; j_gene: TRBJ1-1; CDR3aa: CASSFLGNKDTEAFF; CDR3nt: TGTGCCAGCAGCTTTCTCGGGAATAAGGACACTGAAGCTTTCTTT
d_gene: -; abundance: -; v_gene: TRBV7-6; j_gene: TRBJ2-1; CDR3aa: CASSSSPIPYNEQFF; CDR3nt: TGTGCCAGCAGCTCTAGCCCCATTCCCTACAATGAGCAGTTCTTC
d_gene: -; abundance: -; v_gene: TRBV19; j_gene: TRBJ1-5; CDR3aa: CASSIVLGRQPQHF; CDR3nt: TGTGCCAGTAGTATAGTCCTCGGTCGGCAGCCCCAGCATTTT